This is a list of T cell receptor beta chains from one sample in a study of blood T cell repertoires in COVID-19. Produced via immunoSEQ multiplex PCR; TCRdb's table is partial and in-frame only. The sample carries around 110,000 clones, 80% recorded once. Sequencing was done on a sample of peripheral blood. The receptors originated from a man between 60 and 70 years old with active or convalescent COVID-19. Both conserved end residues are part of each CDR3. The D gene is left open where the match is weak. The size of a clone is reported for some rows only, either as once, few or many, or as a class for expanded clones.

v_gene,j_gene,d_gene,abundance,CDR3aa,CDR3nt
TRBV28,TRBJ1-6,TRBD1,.,CAGSTGDNSPLHF,TGTGCCGGCTCGACAGGGGATAATTCACCCCTCCACTTT
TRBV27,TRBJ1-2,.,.,CARFLGGDTDGYTF,TGTGCCAGATTCTTAGGGGGGGACACGGATGGCTACACCTTC
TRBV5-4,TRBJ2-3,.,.,CASSLSYTDTQYF,TGTGCCAGCAGCTTGAGCTACACAGATACGCAGTATTTT
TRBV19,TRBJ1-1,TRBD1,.,CASSRDRVAFF,TGTGCCAGTAGTAGAGACAGGGTAGCTTTCTTT
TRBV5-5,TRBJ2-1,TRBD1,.,CASSLGPGQGGEEQFF,TGTGCCAGCAGCTTGGGTCCGGGACAGGGAGGCGAGGAGCAGTTCTTC
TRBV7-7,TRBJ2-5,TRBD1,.,CASSPQGSETQYF,TGTGCCAGCAGCCCACAGGGGTCGGAGACCCAGTACTTC
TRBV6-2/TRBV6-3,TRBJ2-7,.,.,CASSSFYEQYF,TGTGCCAGCAGTAGCTTTTACGAGCAGTACTTC
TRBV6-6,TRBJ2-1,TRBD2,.,CASGRLAYYNEQFF,TGTGCCTCAGGTCGACTAGCGTACTACAATGAGCAGTTCTTC
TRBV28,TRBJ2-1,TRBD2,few,CASSKNKGLAESNEQFF,TGTGCCAGCAGCAAAAACAAGGGACTAGCGGAGAGCAATGAGCAGTTCTTC
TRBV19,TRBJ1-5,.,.,CASTSPGQISNQPQHF,TGTGCCAGTACCTCCCCAGGGCAGATAAGCAATCAGCCCCAGCATTTT
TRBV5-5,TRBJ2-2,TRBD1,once,CASSLEVTGDTGELFF,TGTGCCAGCAGCTTGGAGGTGACAGGGGATACCGGGGAGCTGTTTTTT